This T cell receptor (beta chain) derives from a study of T cells in Graves' hyperthyroidism and ophthalmopathy. On the study more broadly: Initial diagnosis, before any treatment, was when peripheral blood was collected.

Germline V CDR1 and CDR2: LGHDT, YNNKEL (reference sequence). The CDR3 extends over 15 amino acids. V was pared by 2 bases and J by 4 bases, with 11 bases between. This clonotype showed up many times. Its specificity is not known. Findings and limits, study-wide: Ophthalmopathy was distinguished from stable hyperthyroidism by 13 V-J signatures.

Amplified TCR beta CDR3 regions derived from RNA transcripts. The HTBI primer set was used in a first-round RT-PCR of the TCR CDR3. Using its own MiXCR run on the multiplex PCR reads, TCRdb lists one record per CDR3 protein. The sample includes around 380,000 distinct CDR3 sequences, roughly 12% of them seen just once. The sequenced material came from blood. The chain carries TRBV3-1 and TRBJ1-4, with D uncertain. This sequence was found in a man younger than 45 with Graves' hyperthyroidism that later progressed to Graves' ophthalmopathy. The DNA for the CDR3 is TGTGCCAGCAGCCAAAATCGGGTCGTTAATGAAAAACTGTTTTTT. Its translation is CASSQNRVVNEKLFF.